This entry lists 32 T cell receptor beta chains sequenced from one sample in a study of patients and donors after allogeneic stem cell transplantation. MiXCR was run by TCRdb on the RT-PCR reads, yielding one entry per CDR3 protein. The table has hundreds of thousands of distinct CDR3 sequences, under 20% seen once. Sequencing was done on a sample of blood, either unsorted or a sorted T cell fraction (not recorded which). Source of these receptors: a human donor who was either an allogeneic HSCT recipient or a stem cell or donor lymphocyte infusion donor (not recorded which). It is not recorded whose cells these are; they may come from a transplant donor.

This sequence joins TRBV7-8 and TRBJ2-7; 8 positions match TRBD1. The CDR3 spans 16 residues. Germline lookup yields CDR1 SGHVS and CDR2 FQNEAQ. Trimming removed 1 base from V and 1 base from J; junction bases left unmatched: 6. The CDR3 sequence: CASSLGARGPSYEQYF. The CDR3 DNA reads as TGTGCCAGCAGCTTAGGAGCCAGGGGGCCATCCTACGAGCAGTACTTC. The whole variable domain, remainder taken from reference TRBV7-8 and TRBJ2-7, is GAGVSQSPRYKVAKRGQDVALRCDPISGHVSLFWYQQALGQGPEFLTYFQNEAQLDKSGLPSDRFFAERPEGSVSTLKIQRTQQEDSAVYLCASSLGARGPSYEQYFGPGTRLTVT.

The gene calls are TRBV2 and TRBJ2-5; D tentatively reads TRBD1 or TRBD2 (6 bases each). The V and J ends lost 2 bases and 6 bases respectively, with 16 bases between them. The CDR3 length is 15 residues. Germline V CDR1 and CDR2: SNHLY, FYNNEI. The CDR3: CASSEIPRGEKTQYF. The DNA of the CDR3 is TGTGCCAGCAGTGAAATCCCAAGGGGGGAAAAGACCCAGTACTTC.

CDR3: CATSDSTGREAFF. The CDR3 DNA reads as TGTGCCACCAGTGACTCGACAGGGAGGGAAGCTTTCTTT. The J gene is TRBJ1-1, the V gene TRBV24-1, with 7 bases aligning to TRBD1. The CDR3 has 13 amino acids. The trim removed 4 bases at V and 8 bases at J, leaving 6 bases unmatched. CDR1 is KGHDR and CDR2 is SFDVKD in the germline V gene.

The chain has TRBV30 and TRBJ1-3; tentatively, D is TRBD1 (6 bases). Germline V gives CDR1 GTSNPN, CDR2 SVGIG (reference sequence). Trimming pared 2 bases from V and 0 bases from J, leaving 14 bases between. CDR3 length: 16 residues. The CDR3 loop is CAWSIGGAGSGNTIYF. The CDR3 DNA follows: TGTGCCTGGAGTATTGGGGGGGCAGGCTCTGGAAACACCATATATTTT.

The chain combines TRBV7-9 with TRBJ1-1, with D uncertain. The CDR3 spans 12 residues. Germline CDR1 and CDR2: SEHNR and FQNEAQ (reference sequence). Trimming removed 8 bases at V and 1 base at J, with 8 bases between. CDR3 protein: CASGEENTEAFF. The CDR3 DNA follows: TGTGCCAGCGGTGAGGAGAACACTGAAGCTTTCTTT.

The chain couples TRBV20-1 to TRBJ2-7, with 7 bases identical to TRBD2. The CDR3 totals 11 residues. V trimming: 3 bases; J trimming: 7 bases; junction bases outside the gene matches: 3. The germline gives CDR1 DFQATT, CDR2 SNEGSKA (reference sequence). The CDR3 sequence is CSASVGGEQYF. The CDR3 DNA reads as TGCAGTGCTAGCGTGGGGGGGGAGCAGTACTTC.

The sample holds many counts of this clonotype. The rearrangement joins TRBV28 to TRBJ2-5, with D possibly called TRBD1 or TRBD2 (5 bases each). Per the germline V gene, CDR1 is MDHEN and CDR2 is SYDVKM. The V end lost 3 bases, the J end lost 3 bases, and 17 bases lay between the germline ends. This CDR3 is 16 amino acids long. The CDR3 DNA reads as TGTGCCAGCAGTTTTGCCTCCCGGGACCCAGAAGAGACCCAGTACTTC. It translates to CASSFASRDPEETQYF.

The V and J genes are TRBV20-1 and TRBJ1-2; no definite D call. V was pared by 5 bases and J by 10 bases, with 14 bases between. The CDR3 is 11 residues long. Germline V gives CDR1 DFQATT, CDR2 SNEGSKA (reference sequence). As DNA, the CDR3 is TGCAGTGCTCCTGGTCTGTCGATCTACACCTTC. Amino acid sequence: CSAPGLSIYTF.

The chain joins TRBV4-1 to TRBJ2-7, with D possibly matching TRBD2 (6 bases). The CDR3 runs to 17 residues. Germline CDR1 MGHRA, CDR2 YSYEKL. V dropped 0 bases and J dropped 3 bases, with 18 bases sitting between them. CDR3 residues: CASSQDRSSGQIYEQYF. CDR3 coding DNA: TGCGCCAGCAGCCAAGATCGGTCCAGCGGGCAGATCTACGAGCAGTACTTC.

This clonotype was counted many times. The CDR3 bases are TGTGCCAGCAGTTACTCTGCCAACTATGGCTACACCTTC. This codes for CASSYSANYGYTF. The chain joins TRBV6-6 to TRBJ1-2; D remains ambiguous. CDR1 is MNHNY, CDR2 SVGAGI, per germline (reference sequence). V gave up 0 bases and J gave up 2 bases, with 4 bases separating them. CDR3 length: 13 residues.

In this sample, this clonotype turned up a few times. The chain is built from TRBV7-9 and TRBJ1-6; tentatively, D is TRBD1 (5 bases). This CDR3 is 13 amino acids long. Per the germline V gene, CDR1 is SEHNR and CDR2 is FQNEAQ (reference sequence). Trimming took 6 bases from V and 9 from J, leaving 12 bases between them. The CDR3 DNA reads TGTGCCAGCAGACCCCAGGGAGGTTCACCCCTCCACTTT. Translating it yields CASRPQGGSPLHF.

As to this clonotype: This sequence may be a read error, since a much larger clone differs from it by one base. CDR3 sequence: CASSPGTENTKAFF. CDR3 sequence (DNA): TGCGCCAGCAGCCCAGGGACGGAGAACACTAAAGCTTTCTTT. J is TRBJ1-1 and V is TRBV5-1; perhaps TRBD1 as D (5 bases). The CDR3 runs to 14 residues. The germline gives CDR1 SGHRS, CDR2 YFSETQ.

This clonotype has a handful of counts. In DNA form, the CDR3 reads TGTGCCAGCAGCTTATACCCAGGCGTCAATCAGCCCCAGCATTTT. This encodes CASSLYPGVNQPQHF. This chain uses TRBV7-2 with TRBJ1-5; the D is unclear. The CDR3 contains 15 residues. With 2 bases removed from V and 3 bases from J, the gap between germline ends came to 11 bases. Germline V gives CDR1 SGHTA, CDR2 FQGNSA.

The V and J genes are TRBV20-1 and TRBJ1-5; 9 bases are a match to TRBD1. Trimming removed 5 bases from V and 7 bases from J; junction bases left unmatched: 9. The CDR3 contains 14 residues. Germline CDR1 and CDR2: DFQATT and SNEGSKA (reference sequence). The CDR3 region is CSAGGQGDRQPQHF. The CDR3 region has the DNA TGCAGTGCTGGGGGACAGGGCGACCGACAGCCCCAGCATTTT.

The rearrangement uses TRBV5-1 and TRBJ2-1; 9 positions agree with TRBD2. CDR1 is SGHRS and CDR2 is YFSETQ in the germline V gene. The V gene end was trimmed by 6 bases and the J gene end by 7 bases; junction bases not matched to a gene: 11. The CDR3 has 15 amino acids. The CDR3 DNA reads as TGCGCCAGCACAATTCCAGCGGGAGGCCAGAATGAGCAGTTCTTC. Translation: CASTIPAGGQNEQFF.

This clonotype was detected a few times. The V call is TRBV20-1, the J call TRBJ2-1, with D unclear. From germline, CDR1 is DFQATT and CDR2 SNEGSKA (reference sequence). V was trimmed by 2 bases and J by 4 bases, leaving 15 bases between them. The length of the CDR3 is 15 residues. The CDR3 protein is CSARFSGRRYNEQFF. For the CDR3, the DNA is TGCAGTGCTAGATTCTCGGGCCGCCGATACAATGAGCAGTTCTTC.

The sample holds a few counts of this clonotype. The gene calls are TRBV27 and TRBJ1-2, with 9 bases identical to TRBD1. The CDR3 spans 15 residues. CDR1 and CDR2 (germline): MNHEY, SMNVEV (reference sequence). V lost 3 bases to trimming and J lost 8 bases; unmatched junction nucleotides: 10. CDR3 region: CASSFGTGRGKGYTF. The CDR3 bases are TGTGCCAGCAGTTTTGGGACAGGGAGAGGAAAAGGCTACACCTTC.

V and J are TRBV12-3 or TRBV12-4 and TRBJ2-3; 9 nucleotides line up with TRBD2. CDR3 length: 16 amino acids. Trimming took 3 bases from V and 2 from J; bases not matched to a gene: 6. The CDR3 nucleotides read TGTGCCAGCAGTTTCTGGGCTAGCGGGGTCACAGATACGCAGTATTTT. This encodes CASSFWASGVTDTQYF.

CDR3 DNA sequence: TGTGCCAGCAGCCAAGTAGTAAAGAAGGGGATGGCTTTCTTT. Its translation: CASSQVVKKGMAFF. The V gene is TRBV3-1, the J gene TRBJ1-1; perhaps TRBD1 as D (5 bases). The CDR3 contains 14 residues. In germline, CDR1 is LGHDT, CDR2 YNNKEL (reference sequence). V was cut by 1 base and J by 11 bases, with 17 bases left in between.

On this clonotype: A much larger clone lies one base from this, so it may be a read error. CDR3 in DNA: TGTGCCAGCAGACTAGCGGGCTACTCCTACGAGCGGTACTTC. Protein product: CASRLAGYSYERYF. This chain joins TRBV12-3 or TRBV12-4 and TRBJ2-7, with 9 nucleotides matching TRBD2. This CDR3 has 14 residues.

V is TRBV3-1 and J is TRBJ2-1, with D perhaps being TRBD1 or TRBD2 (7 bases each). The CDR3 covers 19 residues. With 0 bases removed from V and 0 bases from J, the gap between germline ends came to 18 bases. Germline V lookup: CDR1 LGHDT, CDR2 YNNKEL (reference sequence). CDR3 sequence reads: CASSQEPGGQAISYNEQFF. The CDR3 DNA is TGTGCCAGCAGCCAAGAACCGGGAGGACAGGCAATCTCCTACAATGAGCAGTTCTTC.

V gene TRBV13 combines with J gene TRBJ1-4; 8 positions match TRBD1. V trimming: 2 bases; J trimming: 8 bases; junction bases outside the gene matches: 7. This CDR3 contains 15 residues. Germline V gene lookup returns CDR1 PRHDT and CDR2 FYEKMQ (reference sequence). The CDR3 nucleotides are TGTGCCAGCAGCTTACGAGCAGGGGGCGAGGAAAAACTGTTTTTT. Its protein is CASSLRAGGEEKLFF. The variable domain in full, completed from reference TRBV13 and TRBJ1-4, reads AAGVIQSPRHLIKEKRETATLKCYPIPRHDTVYWYQQGPGQDPQFLISFYEKMQSDKGSIPDRFSAQQFSDYHSELNMSSLELGDSALYFCASSLRAGGEEKLFFGSGTQLSVL.

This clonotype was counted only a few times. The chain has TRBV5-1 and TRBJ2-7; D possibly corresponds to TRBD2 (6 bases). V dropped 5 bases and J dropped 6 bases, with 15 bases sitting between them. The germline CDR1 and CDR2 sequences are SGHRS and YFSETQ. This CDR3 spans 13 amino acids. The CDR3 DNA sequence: TGCGCCAGCAGTTTGTCGGTGGGGGGCGAGCAGTACTTC. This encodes CASSLSVGGEQYF.

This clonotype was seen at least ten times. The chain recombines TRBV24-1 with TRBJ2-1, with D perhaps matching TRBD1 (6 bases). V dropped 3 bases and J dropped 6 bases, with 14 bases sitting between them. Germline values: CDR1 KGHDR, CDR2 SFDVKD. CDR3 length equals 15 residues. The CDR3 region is CATSDIPGHSNEQFF. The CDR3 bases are TGTGCCACCAGTGATATTCCGGGACACAGCAATGAGCAGTTCTTC.

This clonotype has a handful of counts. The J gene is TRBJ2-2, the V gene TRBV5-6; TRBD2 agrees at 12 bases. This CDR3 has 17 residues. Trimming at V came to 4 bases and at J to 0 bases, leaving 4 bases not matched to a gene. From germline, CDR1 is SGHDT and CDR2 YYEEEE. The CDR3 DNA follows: TGTGCCAGCAGCCCCCGGACTAGCGGGACGAACACCGGGGAGCTGTTTTTT. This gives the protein CASSPRTSGTNTGELFF.

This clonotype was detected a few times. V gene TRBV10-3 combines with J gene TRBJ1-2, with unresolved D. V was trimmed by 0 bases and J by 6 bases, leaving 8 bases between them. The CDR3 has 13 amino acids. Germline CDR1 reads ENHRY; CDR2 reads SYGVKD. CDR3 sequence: CAISESEGNGYTF. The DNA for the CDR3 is TGTGCCATCAGTGAGTCCGAAGGGAATGGCTACACCTTC.

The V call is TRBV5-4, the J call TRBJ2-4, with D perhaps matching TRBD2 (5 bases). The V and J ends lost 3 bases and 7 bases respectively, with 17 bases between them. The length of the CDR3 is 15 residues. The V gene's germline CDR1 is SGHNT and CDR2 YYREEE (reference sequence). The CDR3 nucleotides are TGTGCCAGCAGCTCCCCGCGGAGGATCGGGAACATTCAGTACTTC. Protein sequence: CASSSPRRIGNIQYF.

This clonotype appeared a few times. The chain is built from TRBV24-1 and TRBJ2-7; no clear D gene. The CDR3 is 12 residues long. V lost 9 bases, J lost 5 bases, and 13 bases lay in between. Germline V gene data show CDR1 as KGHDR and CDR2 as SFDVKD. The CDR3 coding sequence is TGTGCCACCGGAGACATCAGGAACGAGCAGTACTTC. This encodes CATGDIRNEQYF.

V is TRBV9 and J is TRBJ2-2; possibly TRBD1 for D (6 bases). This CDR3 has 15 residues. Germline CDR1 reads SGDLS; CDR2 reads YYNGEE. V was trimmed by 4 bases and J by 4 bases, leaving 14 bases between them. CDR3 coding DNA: TGTGCCAGCAGCCCCTGGACAGTTGGCACCGGGGAGCTGTTTTTT. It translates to CASSPWTVGTGELFF.

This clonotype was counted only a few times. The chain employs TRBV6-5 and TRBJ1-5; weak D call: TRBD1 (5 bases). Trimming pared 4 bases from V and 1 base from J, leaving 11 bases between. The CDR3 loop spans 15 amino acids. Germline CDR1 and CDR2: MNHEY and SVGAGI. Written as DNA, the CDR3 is TGTGCCAGCAGTTTGGGGGTTTGGAGCAATCAGCCCCAGCATTTT. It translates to CASSLGVWSNQPQHF.

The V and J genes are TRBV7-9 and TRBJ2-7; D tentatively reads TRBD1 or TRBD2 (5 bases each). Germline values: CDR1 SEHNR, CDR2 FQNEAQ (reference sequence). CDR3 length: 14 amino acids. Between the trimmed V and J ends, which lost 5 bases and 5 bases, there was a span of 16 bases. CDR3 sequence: CASSPTVGDNEQYF. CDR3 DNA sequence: TGTGCCAGCAGCCCGACAGTGGGAGACAACGAGCAGTACTTC.

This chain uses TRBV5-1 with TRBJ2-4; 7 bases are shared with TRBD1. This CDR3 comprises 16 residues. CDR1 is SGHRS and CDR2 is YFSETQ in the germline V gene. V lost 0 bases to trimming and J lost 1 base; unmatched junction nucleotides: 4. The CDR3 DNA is TGCGCCAGCAGCTTGGGGCAGGGGGTCGCCAAAAACATTCAGTACTTC. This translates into CASSLGQGVAKNIQYF.